This T cell receptor beta chain was found in a study of human T cells and chemical hapten exposure. Study-level background: Patches with 0.01% DPC went on the upper back, and the tests were read at 6 days.

The CDR3 runs to 11 residues. The J segment lost 3 bases and the V segment lost 10 bases, leaving 3 bases of the junction unmatched. Germline lookup yields CDR1 WSHSY and CDR2 SAAADI. Source study methods: Samples contained a median of around 89,000 TCRs, with a range of 23,224 to 690,600. TCRdb analysed the RACE reads with MiXCR anew, one entry per CDR3 protein. The V and J calls were determined by TCRdb, not by the authors. The profile shows fewer than 150,000 distinct CDR3 sequences, roughly 14% of them singletons. This clonotype occurred many times. The time point: pre-sensitization, week 0. Treatment: therapeutic diphenylcyclopropenone sensitization with weekly scalp DPC.

This chain joins TRBV10-2 and TRBJ2-7; the match to TRBD1 covers 7 bases. This TCR derives from a woman aged 18-29 years with alopecia areata. Some clones in this sample may be carry-over from other donors' samples. The source material was whole blood, sampled in connection with sensitization to the hapten diphenylcyclopropenone (DPC). CDR3 residues: CATSGGYEQYF. The CDR3 nucleotides are TGCGCCACCTCAGGGGGCTACGAGCAGTACTTC.